These 28 T cell receptor beta chains were sequenced from one sample in a study of blood T cell repertoires in COVID-19. The table came from immunoSEQ multiplex PCR; TCRdb's copy has only in-frame clones and leaves some out. The sample includes about 51,000 clones, more than 85% seen only once; the top ten take 2.5% to 3.5%. The sequencing sample was made of peripheral blood. These receptors all come from a man between 45 and 60 years old with acute or convalescent COVID-19.

V and J are TRBV5-1 and TRBJ2-5; D is perhaps TRBD2 (5 bases). The CDR3 loop spans 11 amino acids. The V gene lost 6 bases and the J gene lost 5 bases, with 8 bases spanning the gap. Germline CDR1 reads SGHRS; CDR2 reads YFSETQ. For the CDR3, the DNA is TGCGCCAGCAACTCGGGGGAGACCCAGTACTTC. It translates to CASNSGETQYF.

This rearrangement joins TRBV5-1 to TRBJ1-6, with TRBD1 matching 8 bases. Trimming took 3 bases from V and 10 from J; bases not matched to a gene: 6. Germline values: CDR1 SGHRS, CDR2 YFSETQ. The CDR3 is made up of 14 amino acids. The DNA for the CDR3 is TGCGCCAGCAGCTATGACAGGGGAGGATCACCCCTCCACTTT. The encoded protein is CASSYDRGGSPLHF.

The V and J genes are TRBV30 and TRBJ2-5, with 10 nucleotides matching TRBD2. Germline CDR1 reads GTSNPN; CDR2 reads SVGIG (reference sequence). The CDR3 covers 17 residues. With V trimmed by 2 bases and J by 4 bases, 13 bases remained unmatched. The CDR3 DNA follows: TGTGCCTGGAGTACTTTAGCGGGGGGCATAAGCGGAGAGACCCAGTACTTC. Amino acid sequence: CAWSTLAGGISGETQYF.

Only one count was recorded for this clone. The CDR3: CAWAGQVLTGELFF. DNA for the CDR3: TGTGCCTGGGCAGGACAGGTCCTCACCGGGGAGCTGTTTTTT. This chain links TRBV30 with TRBJ2-2; TRBD1 aligns across 7 bases. Germline CDR1 is GTSNPN and CDR2 is SVGIG (reference sequence). The length of the CDR3 is 14 residues. V dropped 5 bases and J dropped 4; count of bases not matched to a gene: 7.

V is TRBV12-2 and J is TRBJ2-1; the tabulated D call, TRBD2, remains unverified against the DNA. TRBV12-2 counts as a pseudogene. The CDR3 loop spans 16 amino acids. This chain's CDR3 is CASRPFAGFHCNEQFF. The CDR3 region has the DNA TGTGCAAGTCGCCCATTTGCGGGGTTCCACTGCAATGAGCAGTTCTTC.

The chain uses TRBV3-1 (or the pseudogene TRBV3-2) and TRBJ1-2; D is possibly TRBD1 (5 bases). Deletions cut 4 bases from V and 2 bases from J, with 8 bases between. Germline loops: CDR1 LGHDT, CDR2 YNNKEL (reference sequence). CDR3 size: 13 residues. The CDR3 is CASSPDSNYGYTF. CDR3 bases: TGTGCCAGCAGCCCCGACAGCAACTATGGCTACACCTTC.

In DNA form, the CDR3 reads TGTGCCTGGAGTGTTCCTGGGGGCAGGGTCGGTTGGCAGCCCCAGCATTTT. Translation gives CAWSVPGGRVGWQPQHF. This chain connects TRBV30 to TRBJ1-5; D is possibly TRBD1 (6 bases). The V end lost 0 bases, the J end lost 7 bases, and 22 bases lay between the germline ends. The germline gives CDR1 GTSNPN, CDR2 SVGIG (reference sequence). This CDR3 region has 17 residues.

V usage is TRBV9 and J usage is TRBJ2-5; D gene unclear. This CDR3 has 14 residues. Trimming removed 3 bases from V and 5 bases from J, with 14 bases in between. Germline loops: CDR1 SGDLS, CDR2 YYNGEE. CDR3 sequence: CASSANIGSETQYF. The CDR3 DNA sequence: TGTGCCAGCAGCGCGAACATCGGTAGCGAGACCCAGTACTTC.

The CDR3 protein is CARITRTSGGALVDTQYF. DNA of the CDR3: TGTGCCAGAATTACAAGGACTAGCGGGGGGGCCTTAGTGGATACGCAGTATTTT. The chain uses TRBV21-1 and TRBJ2-3; the table gives TRBD2 as D, unverified against the DNA. TRBV21-1 is deemed a pseudogene. This CDR3 is built from 18 residues.

The rearrangement links TRBV15 to TRBJ1-2; D perhaps matches TRBD1 (5 bases). V was trimmed by 4 bases and J by 8 bases, leaving 11 bases between them. Germline lookup yields CDR1 LNHNV and CDR2 YYDKDF (reference sequence). The CDR3 is made up of 12 amino acids. DNA for the CDR3: TGTGCCACCAGCATGGGGGAGGAAGGCTACACCTTC. Translating it yields CATSMGEEGYTF.

CDR3 loop: CASSSGQGNSPLHF. DNA of the CDR3: TGTGCCAGCTCATCGGGACAGGGGAATTCACCCCTCCACTTT. The V and J genes are TRBV18 and TRBJ1-6; the match to TRBD1 covers 10 bases. Germline V lookup: CDR1 KGHSH, CDR2 LQKENI. The CDR3 consists of 14 residues. With 5 bases clipped from V and 7 bases from J, the junction kept 2 bases outside the gene matches.

This CDR3 is CASSFPKTGGYNEQFF. For the CDR3, the DNA is TGCGCCAGCAGCTTCCCCAAGACAGGCGGTTACAATGAGCAGTTCTTC. J is TRBJ2-1 and V is TRBV5-1, with D possibly being TRBD1 (6 bases). CDR3 size: 16 residues. Germline lookup yields CDR1 SGHRS and CDR2 YFSETQ. The ends were cut back, 2 bases at V and 4 bases at J, with 16 bases in the middle.

Only one count was recorded for this clone. V is TRBV7-8 and J is TRBJ2-4, with D possibly being TRBD2 (5 bases). Trimming cost V 1 base and J 7 bases, with 11 bases left between them. Germline CDR1 reads SGHVS; CDR2 reads FQNEAQ. The CDR3 extends over 14 amino acids. The CDR3 spells CASSLDGLANIQYF. CDR3 sequence (DNA): TGTGCCAGCAGCTTAGACGGACTGGCTAACATTCAGTACTTC.

The V gene is TRBV19, the J gene TRBJ2-2; 9 positions agree with TRBD2. This CDR3 is 16 amino acids long. Germline V CDR1 and CDR2: LNHDA, SQIVND (reference sequence). Trimming took 7 bases from V and 6 from J; bases not matched to a gene: 12. CDR3 nucleotides: TGTGCCAGTAAAATGCGCGGGGGGGAACGGGCCGGGGAGCTGTTTTTT. Encoded protein: CASKMRGGERAGELFF.

The gene calls are TRBV30 and TRBJ1-3; a weak D match, TRBD1 (5 bases). The germline V gene has CDR1 GTSNPN and CDR2 SVGIG (reference sequence). The CDR3 is made up of 20 amino acids. V lost 0 bases and J lost 0, with 24 bases in between. CDR3 sequence reads: CAWSVPPREKGGSSGNTIYF. The CDR3 DNA sequence: TGTGCCTGGAGTGTACCCCCCAGGGAAAAGGGCGGGAGCTCTGGAAACACCATATATTTT.

The rearrangement joins TRBV6-1 to TRBJ1-1, with D possibly TRBD1 on 6 matching bases. The V gene lost 2 bases and the J gene lost 5 bases, with 12 bases spanning the gap. Germline V gene sequence: CDR1 MNHNS, CDR2 SASEGT. The CDR3 totals 14 residues. CDR3 sequence: CASSEYTGKTEAFF. As DNA, the CDR3 is TGTGCCAGCAGTGAATACACAGGGAAGACTGAAGCTTTCTTT.

V usage is TRBV4-1 and J usage is TRBJ1-5; D unclear. This CDR3 is 13 amino acids long. The V end was cut by 1 base, the J end by 3 bases, with 4 bases between. Germline V gene sequence: CDR1 MGHRA, CDR2 YSYEKL. This CDR3 is CASSQVLNQPQHF. CDR3 in DNA: TGCGCCAGCAGCCAAGTCCTCAATCAGCCCCAGCATTTT.

V usage is TRBV2 and J usage is TRBJ2-2, with D maybe TRBD1 (6 bases). With 8 bases removed from V and 0 bases from J, the gap between germline ends came to 10 bases. The germline gives CDR1 SNHLY, CDR2 FYNNEI. CDR3 length: 14 amino acids. Written as DNA, the CDR3 is TGTGCCAGCGGAACAGGGTCGAACACCGGGGAGCTGTTTTTT. This sequence encodes CASGTGSNTGELFF.

V gene TRBV2 combines with J gene TRBJ2-7, with 10 bases matching TRBD2. CDR3 length: 16 amino acids. The V gene end was trimmed by 2 bases and the J gene end by 3 bases; junction bases not matched to a gene: 7. Germline-derived CDR1 and CDR2 are SNHLY and FYNNEI. CDR3 sequence (DNA): TGTGCCAGCAGTGAAAAGAGGACTAGCGGAAACTACGAGCAGTACTTC. Its translation is CASSEKRTSGNYEQYF.

This clone was recorded a few times. V is TRBV7-2 and J is TRBJ1-1; no firm D call. The CDR3 consists of 14 residues. The germline gives CDR1 SGHTA, CDR2 FQGNSA. Deletions cut 5 bases from V and 4 bases from J, with 14 bases between. CDR3: CASSQGLSGTEAFF. CDR3 in DNA: TGTGCCAGCAGCCAAGGTTTATCGGGCACTGAAGCTTTCTTT.

This chain uses TRBV3-1 (or the pseudogene TRBV3-2) with TRBJ2-7; 7 nucleotides line up with TRBD1. Trimming removed 1 base from V and 3 bases from J; junction bases left unmatched: 0. This CDR3 has 13 amino acids. Germline CDR1 LGHDT, CDR2 YNNKEL (reference sequence). The CDR3 reads CASSQGQGYEQYF. DNA of the CDR3: TGTGCCAGCAGCCAAGGACAGGGCTACGAGCAGTACTTC.

The chain is built from TRBV5-1 and TRBJ1-3; D is perhaps TRBD1 (5 bases). Germline CDR1 reads SGHRS; CDR2 reads YFSETQ. Trimming stripped 4 bases from V and 2 bases from J, with 16 bases between. CDR3 length equals 16 residues. CDR3 residues: CASSQGAGLAGNTIYF. CDR3 bases: TGCGCCAGCAGCCAAGGGGCAGGTCTGGCTGGAAACACCATATATTTT.

The chain combines TRBV29-1 with TRBJ1-2; 8 bases map to TRBD1. This CDR3 spans 13 amino acids. The ends lost 3 bases at V and 8 bases at J; junction bases unmatched: 8. Germline V gives CDR1 SQVTM, CDR2 ANQGSEA. The CDR3, as DNA: TGCAGCGTTGATCACAGGGGGTCTATAGGCTACACCTTC. It encodes CSVDHRGSIGYTF.

The chain recombines TRBV12-3 or TRBV12-4 with TRBJ2-5; a possible D gene is TRBD2 (5 bases). Trimming took off 8 bases at V and 7 bases at J, with 11 bases between the two ends. The CDR3 spans 11 residues. The CDR3 region is CASSKAGTQYF. The DNA for the CDR3 is TGTGCCAGCTCAAAGGCGGGGACCCAGTACTTC.

The chain couples TRBV5-1 to TRBJ2-3; possibly TRBD1 for D (7 bases). V lost 6 bases and J 4 bases, leaving 15 bases between the germline ends. From germline, CDR1 is SGHRS and CDR2 YFSETQ. This CDR3 has 14 amino acids. The CDR3 loop reads CASTGGTAADTQYF. The CDR3 DNA is TGCGCCAGCACCGGCGGGACAGCAGCAGATACGCAGTATTTT.

This rearrangement joins TRBV19 to TRBJ2-3; D not certain. This CDR3 has 17 amino acids. Germline-derived CDR1 and CDR2 are LNHDA and SQIVND (reference sequence). The V and J ends lost 0 bases and 0 bases respectively, with 13 bases between them. The CDR3 loop is CASSIERGHASTDTQYF. In nucleotides, the CDR3 is TGTGCCAGTAGTATAGAACGAGGTCATGCTAGCACAGATACGCAGTATTTT.

The rearrangement joins TRBV19 to TRBJ1-2; TRBD1 aligns across 8 bases. Per the germline V gene, CDR1 is LNHDA and CDR2 is SQIVND (reference sequence). V was pared by 8 bases and J by 0 bases, with 5 bases of the junction left unmatched. The CDR3 contains 14 residues. The CDR3 loop is CASADREANYGYTF. The CDR3 nucleotides read TGTGCCAGTGCGGACAGGGAGGCTAACTATGGCTACACCTTC.

J is TRBJ1-5 and V is TRBV2; D unresolved. The CDR3 sequence is 14 residues long. CDR1 and CDR2 from the germline V gene are SNHLY and FYNNEI. Trimming left V 3 bases short and J 3 bases short, with 9 bases between. The CDR3 DNA reads as TGTGCCAGCAGTGACGGGAGAAACAATCAGCCCCAGCATTTT. This sequence encodes CASSDGRNNQPQHF.